One sample yielded the 9 T cell receptor beta chains listed below, sequenced in a study of tumor-infiltrating lymphocytes in primary liver carcinoma. Between 20 and 30 mg of unsorted bulk tissue served as the source from which RNA and DNA were co-extracted. Priming with a constant-region primer yielded TCR beta cDNA from roughly 500 ng total RNA. TCR beta libraries came from three nested multiplex PCR rounds using slightly modified ARM-PCR. Both of the initial two PCR rounds ran for around 9 cycles and employed TRBV1-TRBV30 forward primers alongside a C-beta reverse primer. TCRdb reprocessed the multiplex PCR reads via MiXCR and lists one record per CDR3 protein. The table shows about 75,000 distinct CDR3 sequences, with around 66% occurring only once. The sample taken for sequencing was tumor-adjacent normal liver tissue. The receptors shown here come from a man aged 35-49 years with primary liver carcinoma and hepatitis B virus infection.

This chain links TRBV7-8 with TRBJ1-5; D is possibly TRBD1 (5 bases). Germline assignment: CDR1 SGHVS and CDR2 FQNEAQ. The CDR3 covers 14 residues. Trimming cost V 1 base and J 7 bases, with 11 bases left between them. CDR3 sequence: CASSLVAGTQPQHF. The CDR3 DNA reads as TGTGCCAGCAGCTTAGTTGCAGGGACCCAGCCCCAGCATTTT.

Note on this clonotype: At one end the junction does not follow the germline gene, possibly because of a read error. The chain recombines TRBV4-3 with TRBJ2-5; 10 bases match TRBD2. Germline-derived CDR1 and CDR2 are LGHNA and YSLEER. This CDR3 is 16 amino acids long. CDR3 bases: TGCTCCAGCAGCCAGGGAGTAGCGGGAGGTGGTGAGACCCAGTACTTT. This encodes CSSSQGVAGGGETQYF.

A word on this clonotype: In this CDR3 the conserved last residue, phenylalanine or tryptophan, is missing, so a read error is likely. This chain uses TRBV12-3 or TRBV12-4 with TRBJ1-2; D is possibly TRBD1 (6 bases). Trimming took off 2 bases at V and 8 bases at J, with 12 bases between the two ends. The CDR3 sequence is 13 residues long. CDR3 region: CASSLTGLVGYTI. CDR3 in DNA: TGTGCCAGCAGTTTAACAGGGCTAGTCGGCTACACCATC.

In its sample, this clonotype was seen many times. This may be a read error, as it is one base from a much larger clone. The chain employs TRBV4-1 and TRBJ2-4; possibly TRBD1 for D (6 bases). Trimming took 0 bases from V and 3 from J, leaving 18 bases between them. The germline gives CDR1 MGHRA, CDR2 YSYEKL. The CDR3 has 18 amino acids. CDR3 sequence (DNA): TGCGCCAGCAGCCAAGAGGTCGGTAGGTGGGGGCTCAAAAACATTCAGTACTTC. Protein product: CASSQEVGRWGLKNIQYF.

With respect to this clonotype: This clone may be a read error of a much larger clone one base away. The V gene is TRBV5-1, the J gene TRBJ2-1, with D perhaps matching TRBD1 or TRBD2 (5 bases each). V gave up 0 bases and J gave up 2 bases, with 12 bases separating them. The germline V gene encodes CDR1 SGHRS and CDR2 YFSETQ. The CDR3 runs to 16 residues. This CDR3 is CASSLGDRSTYNEQFF. Here the CDR3 DNA reads TGCGCCAGCAGCTTGGGGGACCGTAGCACCTACAATGAGCAGTTCTTC.

The chain links TRBV12-3 or TRBV12-4 to TRBJ2-2; TRBD2 aligns across 10 bases. The CDR3 extends over 16 amino acids. Unmatched junction bases numbered 11, after V lost 2 bases and J lost 11 bases. CDR3 DNA: TGTGCCAGCAGTTTATTCCTAGCGGGAGCCACCAGCGAGCTGTTTTTT. Its translation: CASSLFLAGATSELFF.

This clonotype showed up just a few times. V is TRBV11-1 and J is TRBJ2-2, with D unresolved. The germline V gene has CDR1 SGHAT and CDR2 FQDESV (reference sequence). Trimming cost V 6 bases and J 3 bases, with 11 bases left between them. The CDR3 spans 14 residues. The CDR3: CASRPSPDTGELFF. For the CDR3, the DNA is TGTGCCAGCAGACCGAGCCCTGACACCGGGGAGCTGTTTTTT. The whole variable domain, filled in from reference TRBV11-1 and TRBJ2-2, reads EAEVAQSPRYKITEKSQAVAFWCDPISGHATLYWYRQILGQGPELLVQFQDESVVDDSQLPKDRFSAERLKGVDSTLKIQPAELGDSAMYLCASRPSPDTGELFFGEGSRLTVL.

Worth noting for this clonotype: Since a much larger clone is just one base distant, this may be a read error. V usage is TRBV7-9 and J usage is TRBJ1-5; 7 nucleotides align to TRBD1. This CDR3 region has 14 residues. Unmatched junction bases numbered 5, after V lost 3 bases and J lost 6 bases. Germline values: CDR1 SEHNR, CDR2 FQNEAQ (reference sequence). The DNA of the CDR3 is TGTGCCAGCAGCTTCGGACAGGACAGTCAGCCCCAGCATTTT. It codes for CASSFGQDSQPQHF.

The chain recombines TRBV11-2 with TRBJ2-5, with 10 bases lining up with TRBD2. In germline, CDR1 is SGHAT, CDR2 FQNNGV. The CDR3 extends over 18 amino acids. The chain's CDR3 is CESSLVPWSSGRGETQYF. The CDR3 DNA is TGTGAAAGCAGCTTAGTTCCGTGGTCTAGCGGGAGAGGAGAGACCCAGTACTTC.